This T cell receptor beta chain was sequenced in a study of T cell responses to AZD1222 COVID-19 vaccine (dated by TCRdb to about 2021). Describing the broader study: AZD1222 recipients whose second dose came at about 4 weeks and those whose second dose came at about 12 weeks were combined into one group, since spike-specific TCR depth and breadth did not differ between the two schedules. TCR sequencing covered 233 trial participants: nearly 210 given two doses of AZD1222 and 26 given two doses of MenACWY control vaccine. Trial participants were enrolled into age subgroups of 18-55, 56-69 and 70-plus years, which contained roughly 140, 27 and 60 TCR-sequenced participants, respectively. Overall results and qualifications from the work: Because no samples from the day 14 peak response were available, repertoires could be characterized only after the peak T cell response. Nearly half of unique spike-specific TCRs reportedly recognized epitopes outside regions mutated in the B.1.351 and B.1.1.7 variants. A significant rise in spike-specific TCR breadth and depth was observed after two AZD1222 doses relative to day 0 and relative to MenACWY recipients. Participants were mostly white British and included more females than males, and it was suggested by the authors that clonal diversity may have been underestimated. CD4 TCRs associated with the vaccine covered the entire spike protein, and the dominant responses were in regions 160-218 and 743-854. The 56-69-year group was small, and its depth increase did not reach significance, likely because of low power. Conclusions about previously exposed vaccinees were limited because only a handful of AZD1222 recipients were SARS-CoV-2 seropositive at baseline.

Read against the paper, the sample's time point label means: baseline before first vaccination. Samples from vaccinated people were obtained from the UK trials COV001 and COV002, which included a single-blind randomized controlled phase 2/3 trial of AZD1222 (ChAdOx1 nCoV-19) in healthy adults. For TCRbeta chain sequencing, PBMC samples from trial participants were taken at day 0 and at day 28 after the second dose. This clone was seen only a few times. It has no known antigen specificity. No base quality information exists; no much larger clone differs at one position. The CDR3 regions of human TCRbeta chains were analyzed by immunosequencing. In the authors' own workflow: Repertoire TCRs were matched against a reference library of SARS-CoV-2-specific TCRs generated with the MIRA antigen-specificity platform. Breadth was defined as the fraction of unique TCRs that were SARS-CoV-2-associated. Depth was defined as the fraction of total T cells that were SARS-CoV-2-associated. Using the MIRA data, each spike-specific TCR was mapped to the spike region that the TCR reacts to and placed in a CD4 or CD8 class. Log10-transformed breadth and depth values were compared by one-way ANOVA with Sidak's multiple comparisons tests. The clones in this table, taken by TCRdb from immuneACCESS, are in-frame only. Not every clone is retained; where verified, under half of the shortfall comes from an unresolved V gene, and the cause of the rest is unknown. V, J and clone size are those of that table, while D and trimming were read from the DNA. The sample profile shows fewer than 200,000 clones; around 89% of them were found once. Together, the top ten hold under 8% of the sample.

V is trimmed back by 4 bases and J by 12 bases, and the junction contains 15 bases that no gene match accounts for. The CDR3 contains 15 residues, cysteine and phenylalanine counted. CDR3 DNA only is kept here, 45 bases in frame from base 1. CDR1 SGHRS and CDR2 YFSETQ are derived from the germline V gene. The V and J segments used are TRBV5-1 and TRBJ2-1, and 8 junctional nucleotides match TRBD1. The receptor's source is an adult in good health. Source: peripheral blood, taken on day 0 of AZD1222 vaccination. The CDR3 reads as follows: CASSRAGDRQSGQFF. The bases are TGCGCCAGCAGCCGAGCCGGGGACAGGCAGTCTGGGCAGTTCTTC.